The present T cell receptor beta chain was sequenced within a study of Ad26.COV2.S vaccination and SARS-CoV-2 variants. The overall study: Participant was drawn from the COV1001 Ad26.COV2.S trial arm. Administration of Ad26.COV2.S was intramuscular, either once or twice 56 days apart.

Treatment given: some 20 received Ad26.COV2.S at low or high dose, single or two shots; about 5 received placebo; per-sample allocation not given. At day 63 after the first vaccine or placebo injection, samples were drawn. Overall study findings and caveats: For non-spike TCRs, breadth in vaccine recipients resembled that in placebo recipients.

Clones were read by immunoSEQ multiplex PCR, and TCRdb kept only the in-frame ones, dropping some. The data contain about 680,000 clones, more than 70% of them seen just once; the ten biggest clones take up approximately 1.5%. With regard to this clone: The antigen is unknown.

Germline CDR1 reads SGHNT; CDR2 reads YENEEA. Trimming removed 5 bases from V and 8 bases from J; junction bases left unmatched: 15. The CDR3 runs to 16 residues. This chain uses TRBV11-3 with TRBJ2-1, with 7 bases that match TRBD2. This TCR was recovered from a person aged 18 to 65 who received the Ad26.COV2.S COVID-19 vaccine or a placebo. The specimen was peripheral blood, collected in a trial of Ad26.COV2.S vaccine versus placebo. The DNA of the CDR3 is TGTGCCAGCAGCCTCCGGGTTCGGGGAGGGAGGGATGAGCAGTTCTTC. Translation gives CASSLRVRGGRDEQFF.